The 27 T cell receptor beta chains given below trace back to one sample, sequenced in a study of lymphopenia after photon versus proton radiotherapy. Repertoires were generated with immunoSEQ multiplex PCR, while TCRdb's copy carries only in-frame clones and drops some. The profile covers under 30,000 clones, with 87% appearing a single time and less than 20% taken by the ten largest. The specimen comprised peripheral blood, sampled from a patient treated with photon-based radiotherapy. These receptors were obtained from a man aged 45-65 years with gastric cancer.

The gene calls are TRBV19 and TRBJ2-1; D is perhaps TRBD1 or TRBD2 (5 bases each). Germline values: CDR1 LNHDA, CDR2 SQIVND (reference sequence). The CDR3 length is 17 residues. V was trimmed by 3 bases and J by 7 bases, leaving 22 bases between them. The CDR3 protein is CASSMMLNRGVGNEQFF. CDR3 nucleotides: TGTGCCAGTAGTATGATGTTGAACAGAGGGGTTGGGAATGAGCAGTTCTTC.

The V call is TRBV2, the J call TRBJ2-5; D remains unclear. Per the germline V gene, CDR1 is SNHLY and CDR2 is FYNNEI. V lost 0 bases and J lost 3, with 11 bases in between. This CDR3 is 15 amino acids long. The CDR3 coding sequence is TGTGCCAGCAGTGAAGCGCTGCTAGTTAAAGAGACCCAGTACTTC. Its protein product is CASSEALLVKETQYF.

The V gene is TRBV5-1, the J gene TRBJ2-5; D gene uncertain. The DNA matches TRBJ2-7 better at its end, which makes the J call doubtful. The CDR3 consists of 11 residues. Germline assignment: CDR1 SGHRS and CDR2 YFSETQ. This chain's CDR3 is CASRDLYEQYF. The CDR3 bases are TGCGCCAGCAGGGACCTCTACGAGCAGTACTTC.

The sample holds one count of this clone. The chain recombines TRBV7-9 with TRBJ2-5; D is possibly TRBD1 or TRBD2 (5 bases each). Germline CDR1 reads SEHNR; CDR2 reads FQNEAQ (reference sequence). This CDR3 region has 11 residues. The germline V and J ends were trimmed by 8 bases and 7 bases, with 11 bases remaining between them. In nucleotides, the CDR3 is TGTGCCAGCTTGACTGGGGGGACCCAGTACTTC. Its translation is CASLTGGTQYF.

The rearrangement uses TRBV27 and TRBJ2-5; 8 nucleotides align to TRBD2. There are 15 residues in the CDR3. V lost 5 bases to trimming and J lost 3 bases; unmatched junction nucleotides: 8. Germline CDR1 MNHEY, CDR2 SMNVEV (reference sequence). CDR3 sequence reads: CASSLGGGREETQYF. The DNA for the CDR3 is TGTGCCAGCAGTCTCGGGGGGGGGCGAGAAGAGACCCAGTACTTC.

This clone was seen only a few times. This chain joins TRBV2 and TRBJ2-2, with 8 bases aligning to TRBD2. J was trimmed by 7 bases and V by 1 base; bases with no gene match: 8. CDR3 length: 16 residues. Germline V gives CDR1 SNHLY, CDR2 FYNNEI. CDR3 bases: TGTGCCAGCAGTGAAGTGGGACTAGGAAGAAACGGGGAGCTGTTTTTT. Its protein is CASSEVGLGRNGELFF.

The chain joins TRBV9 to TRBJ2-2; a possible D gene is TRBD1 (6 bases). Germline V gene lookup returns CDR1 SGDLS and CDR2 YYNGEE. The V gene lost 4 bases and the J gene lost 2 bases, with 12 bases spanning the gap. This CDR3 has 15 residues. CDR3 loop: CASSTGTQNTGELFF. In nucleotides, the CDR3 is TGTGCCAGCAGCACCGGGACACAAAACACCGGGGAGCTGTTTTTT.

Of note for this clone: A read error may account for a junction end that differs from germline. The chain uses TRBV12-5 and TRBJ2-7, with a tentative D call TRBD1 (6 bases). There are 12 residues in the CDR3. The germline V gene has CDR1 LGHNT and CDR2 FRNRAP. CDR3: CASGLVSGAPFF. CDR3 DNA: TGTGCTAGTGGTTTGGTCTCAGGGGCTCCCTTCTTC. Filled out from reference TRBV12-5 and TRBJ2-7, the complete variable domain reads DARVTQTPRHKVTEMGQEVTMRCQPILGHNTVFWYRQTMMQGLELLAYFRNRAPLDDSGMPKDRFSAEMPDATLATLKIQPSEPRDSAVYFCASGLVSGAPFFGPGTRLTVT.

CDR3 DNA: TGTGCCAGCACCAGAACCGACACAGGCTCTGGAAACACCATATATTTT. It is translated as CASTRTDTGSGNTIYF. The gene calls are TRBV9 and TRBJ1-3, with D maybe TRBD1 (5 bases). The CDR3 has 16 residues. V was cut by 6 bases and J by 0 bases, with 16 bases left in between. Germline lookup yields CDR1 SGDLS and CDR2 YYNGEE.

This CDR3 reads CATSRDTGQGTNEKLFF. DNA for the CDR3: TGTGCCACCAGCAGAGATACGGGACAGGGCACTAATGAAAAACTGTTTTTT. The rearrangement joins TRBV15 to TRBJ1-4; 9 nucleotides align to TRBD1. CDR1 is LNHNV, CDR2 YYDKDF, per germline (reference sequence). V gave up 0 bases and J gave up 2 bases; unmatched junction bases: 4. CDR3 length: 17 residues.

The V and J genes are TRBV6-6 and TRBJ2-5; D is perhaps TRBD1 (6 bases). V shed 9 bases and J shed 4 bases, with 15 bases lying between them. Germline loops: CDR1 MNHNY, CDR2 SVGAGI (reference sequence). CDR3 length equals 13 residues. In DNA form, the CDR3 reads TGTGCCAGTAAACAGGGATCTTCAGAGACCCAGTACTTC. This codes for CASKQGSSETQYF.

The rearrangement uses TRBV21-1 and TRBJ2-7. TRBV21-1 represents a pseudogene. There are 12 residues in the CDR3. CDR3 sequence reads: CASRGRFYEQYV. The CDR3 DNA reads as TGTGCCAGCAGAGGAAGGTTCTACGAGCAGTACGTC.

The chain links TRBV30 to TRBJ1-4, with 7 bases that match TRBD1. Germline CDR1 reads GTSNPN; CDR2 reads SVGIG (reference sequence). The ends lost 5 bases at V and 7 bases at J; junction bases unmatched: 10. The CDR3 spans 14 residues. Here the CDR3 DNA reads TGTGCCTGGCGAAGACAGGGCAGGGGTGAAAAACTGTTTTTT. This translates into CAWRRQGRGEKLFF.

The genes are TRBV2 and TRBJ1-4; the D is unclear. The V gene lost 7 bases and the J gene lost 5 bases, with 8 bases spanning the gap. The CDR3 loop spans 12 amino acids. CDR1 is SNHLY, CDR2 FYNNEI, per germline. CDR3 loop: CASNGRNEKLFF. The CDR3, as DNA: TGTGCCAGCAACGGGAGGAATGAAAAACTGTTTTTT.

This rearrangement joins TRBV5-6 to TRBJ1-6, with no clear D. The ends were cut back, 0 bases at V and 5 bases at J, with 6 bases in the middle. The CDR3 runs to 14 residues. From germline, CDR1 is SGHDT and CDR2 YYEEEE. Written as DNA, the CDR3 is TGTGCCAGCAGCTTGGACAGCCATAATTCACCCCTCCACTTT. Its translation: CASSLDSHNSPLHF.

The chain has TRBV7-2 and TRBJ1-1, with a possible D match to TRBD1 (6 bases). Trimming removed 5 bases at V and 1 base at J, with 11 bases between. Germline CDR1 is SGHTA and CDR2 is FQGNSA. This CDR3 comprises 14 residues. This CDR3 reads CASSPGQRNTEAFF. In nucleotides, the CDR3 is TGTGCCAGCAGCCCCGGACAGAGGAACACTGAAGCTTTCTTT. Complete variable domain (other parts from reference TRBV7-2 and TRBJ1-1): GAGVSQSPSNKVTEKGKDVELRCDPISGHTALYWYRQSLGQGLEFLIYFQGNSAPDKSGLPSDRFSAERTGGSVSTLTIQRTQQEDSAVYLCASSPGQRNTEAFFGQGTRLTVV.

V gene TRBV23-1 combines with J gene TRBJ2-5; perhaps D is TRBD1 or TRBD2 (5 bases each). TRBV23-1 is noted as an ORF with a role that remains uncertain. Between the trimmed V and J ends, which lost 11 bases and 3 bases, there was a span of 16 bases. The CDR3 is made up of 13 amino acids. CDR3 region: CAPFEGLKETQYF. DNA for the CDR3: TGCGCCCCATTCGAGGGGTTGAAAGAGACCCAGTACTTC.

The chain couples TRBV5-1 to TRBJ1-1; weak D call: TRBD1 (5 bases). Germline values: CDR1 SGHRS, CDR2 YFSETQ. This CDR3 has 15 residues. The germline V and J ends were trimmed by 3 bases and 6 bases, with 18 bases remaining between them. The CDR3 nucleotides are TGCGCCAGCAGCTCGGGACGGGGGTTTGTCGCTGAAGCTTTCTTT. Encoded protein: CASSSGRGFVAEAFF.

This clone was seen just once. The V gene is TRBV6-6, the J gene TRBJ2-1; 9 bases agree with TRBD1. The trim removed 6 bases at V and 8 bases at J, leaving 14 bases unmatched. This CDR3 has 16 residues. In germline, CDR1 is MNHNY, CDR2 SVGAGI (reference sequence). The CDR3 reads CASSTSGQGSSDEQFF. For the CDR3, the DNA is TGTGCCAGCAGCACCAGCGGACAGGGGAGTAGCGATGAGCAGTTCTTC.

The chain is built from TRBV7-9 and TRBJ2-1; the D gene is possibly TRBD1 (6 bases). The germline V gene has CDR1 SEHNR and CDR2 FQNEAQ (reference sequence). This CDR3 has 14 amino acids. V was shortened by 7 bases and J by 4 bases, with 14 bases between the two germline ends. CDR3 region: CASTLKGGYNEQFF. The CDR3 nucleotides are TGTGCCAGCACCCTAAAAGGGGGTTACAATGAGCAGTTCTTC.

The CDR3 sequence is CASSLEGQGNQPQHF. The DNA of the CDR3 is TGTGCCAGCAGCTTAGAGGGACAGGGCAATCAGCCCCAGCATTTT. The chain couples TRBV7-2 to TRBJ1-5; 8 bases map to TRBD1. Germline CDR1 reads SGHTA; CDR2 reads FQGNSA. This CDR3 is 15 amino acids long. Unmatched junction bases numbered 1, after V lost 1 base and J lost 2 bases.

Only a few counts were recorded for this clone. J is TRBJ1-5 and V is TRBV2, with 12 bases fitting TRBD1. The CDR3 contains 15 residues. In germline, CDR1 is SNHLY, CDR2 FYNNEI. The ends lost 7 bases at V and 7 bases at J; junction bases unmatched: 8. CDR3: CASTRDRGRGQPQHF. The CDR3 DNA follows: TGTGCCAGCACCAGGGACAGGGGGCGAGGGCAGCCCCAGCATTTT.

CDR3: CASSESRGGGTEAFF. The DNA of the CDR3 is TGTGCCAGCAGTGAAAGTCGGGGAGGGGGTACTGAAGCTTTCTTT. The V call is TRBV2, the J call TRBJ1-1; TRBD1 is a possible D gene (6 bases). Trimming took 2 bases from V and 5 from J, leaving 15 bases between them. Germline values: CDR1 SNHLY, CDR2 FYNNEI. The CDR3 extends over 15 amino acids.

V usage is TRBV5-3 and J usage is TRBJ1-1; possible D gene TRBD1, 5 bases. TRBV5-3 has ORF status, its function being uncertain. Trimming removed 0 bases at V and 9 bases at J, with 12 bases between. This CDR3 has 13 residues. CDR3 residues: CARSLGQPIQAFF. The CDR3 DNA reads TGTGCCAGAAGCTTGGGACAGCCAATTCAAGCTTTCTTT.

This clone was recorded once. This rearrangement joins TRBV6-6 to TRBJ2-1; D unresolved. The germline V gene has CDR1 MNHNY and CDR2 SVGAGI (reference sequence). The V end was cut by 6 bases, the J end by 3 bases, with 9 bases between. CDR3 length: 13 amino acids. CDR3 region: CASRTRSYNEQFF. DNA of the CDR3: TGTGCCAGCAGGACTCGAAGCTACAATGAGCAGTTCTTC.

The chain combines TRBV25-1 with TRBJ2-3; 7 bases are shared with TRBD2. The CDR3 has 15 residues. The germline gives CDR1 MGHDK, CDR2 SYGVNS. V shed 2 bases and J 4 bases; nucleotides not matched to a gene: 6. CDR3 residues: CASSEGGRDADTQYF. CDR3 coding DNA: TGTGCCAGCAGTGAAGGGGGGAGGGACGCAGATACGCAGTATTTT. Supplemented by reference TRBV25-1 and TRBJ2-3, the full variable domain reads EADIYQTPRYLVIGTGKKITLECSQTMGHDKMYWYQQDPGMELHLIHYSYGVNSTEKGDLSSESTVSRIRTEHFPLTLESARPSHTSQYLCASSEGGRDADTQYFGPGTRLTVL.

This chain links TRBV4-3 with TRBJ2-6; no clear D. Germline-derived CDR1 and CDR2 are LGHNA and YSLEER. The CDR3 contains 16 residues. The V end lost 1 base, the J end lost 0 bases, and 7 bases lay between the germline ends. The CDR3 nucleotides are TGCGCCAGCAGCCAAGGTCCTAACTCTGGGGCCAACGTCCTGACTTTC. Translating it yields CASSQGPNSGANVLTF.